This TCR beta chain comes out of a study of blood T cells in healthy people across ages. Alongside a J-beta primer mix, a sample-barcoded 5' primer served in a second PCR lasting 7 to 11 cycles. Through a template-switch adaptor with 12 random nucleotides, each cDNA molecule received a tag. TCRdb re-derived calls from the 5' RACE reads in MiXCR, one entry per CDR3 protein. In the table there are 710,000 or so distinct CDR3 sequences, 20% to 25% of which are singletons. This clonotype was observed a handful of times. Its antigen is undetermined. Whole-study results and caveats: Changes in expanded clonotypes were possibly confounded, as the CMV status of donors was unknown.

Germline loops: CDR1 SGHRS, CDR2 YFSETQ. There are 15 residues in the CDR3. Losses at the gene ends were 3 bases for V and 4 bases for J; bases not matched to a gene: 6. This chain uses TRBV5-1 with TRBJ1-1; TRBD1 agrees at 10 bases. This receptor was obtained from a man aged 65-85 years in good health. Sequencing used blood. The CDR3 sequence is CASSSAGTGVTEAFF. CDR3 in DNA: TGCGCCAGCAGCTCCGCCGGGACAGGGGTCACTGAAGCTTTCTTT.